This TCR beta chain is drawn from a study of blood T cell repertoires in COVID-19. The data were produced by immunoSEQ multiplex PCR, yet TCRdb's version contains in-frame clones alone and is incomplete. This table holds about 270,000 clones, roughly 86% found once. Germline CDR1 and CDR2: SGHRS and YFSETQ. CDR3 size: 13 residues. The J segment lost 6 bases and the V segment lost 4 bases, leaving 6 bases of the junction unmatched. Sample: peripheral blood. V gene TRBV5-1 combines with J gene TRBJ2-7, with 8 nucleotides matching TRBD2. This receptor was identified in a woman in her fifties or sixties who had recovered from COVID-19. Here the CDR3 DNA reads TGCGCCAGCAGCCACGGACTAGCACGCGAGCAGTACTTC. Translation gives CASSHGLAREQYF.